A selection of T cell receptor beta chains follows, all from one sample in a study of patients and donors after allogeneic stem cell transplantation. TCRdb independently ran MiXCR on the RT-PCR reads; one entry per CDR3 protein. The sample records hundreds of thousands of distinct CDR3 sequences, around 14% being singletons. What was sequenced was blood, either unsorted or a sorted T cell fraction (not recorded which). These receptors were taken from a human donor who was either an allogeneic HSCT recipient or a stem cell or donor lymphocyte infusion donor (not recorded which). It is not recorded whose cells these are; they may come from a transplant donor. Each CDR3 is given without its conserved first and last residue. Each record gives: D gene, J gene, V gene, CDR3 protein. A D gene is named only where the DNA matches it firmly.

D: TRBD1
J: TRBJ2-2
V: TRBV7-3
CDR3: ASSLTRQGPGGELF

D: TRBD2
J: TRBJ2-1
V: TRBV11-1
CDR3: ASSHLAGPYNEQF

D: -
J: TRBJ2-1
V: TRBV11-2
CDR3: ASRSLGRGYYNEQF

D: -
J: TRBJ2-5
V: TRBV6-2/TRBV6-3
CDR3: ASSATLTGLETQY

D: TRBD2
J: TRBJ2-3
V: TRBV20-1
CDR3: SAETSGTGIDTQY

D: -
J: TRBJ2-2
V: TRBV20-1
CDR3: SARWGAGELF

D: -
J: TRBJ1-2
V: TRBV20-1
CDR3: SARDPRGGEGYGYT

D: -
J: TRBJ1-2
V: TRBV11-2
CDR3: ASSLDRTLGGYT

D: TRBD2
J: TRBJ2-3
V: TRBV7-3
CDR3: ASSLKLAGRSDTQY

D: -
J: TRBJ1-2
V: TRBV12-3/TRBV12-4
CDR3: ASSSLSPREGGYT

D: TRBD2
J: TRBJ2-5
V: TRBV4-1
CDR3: ASSLSGGWEETQY

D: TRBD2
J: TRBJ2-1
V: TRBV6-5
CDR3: ASSYATTSGSHNEQF

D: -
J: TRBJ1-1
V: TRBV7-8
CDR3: ASSLGRWNTEAF

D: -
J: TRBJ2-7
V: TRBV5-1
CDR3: ASSRTEAYEQY

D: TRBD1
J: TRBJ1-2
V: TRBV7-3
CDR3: ASSPGGGRTNYGYT

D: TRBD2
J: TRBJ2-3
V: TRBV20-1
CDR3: SARTLAGGSRDTQY